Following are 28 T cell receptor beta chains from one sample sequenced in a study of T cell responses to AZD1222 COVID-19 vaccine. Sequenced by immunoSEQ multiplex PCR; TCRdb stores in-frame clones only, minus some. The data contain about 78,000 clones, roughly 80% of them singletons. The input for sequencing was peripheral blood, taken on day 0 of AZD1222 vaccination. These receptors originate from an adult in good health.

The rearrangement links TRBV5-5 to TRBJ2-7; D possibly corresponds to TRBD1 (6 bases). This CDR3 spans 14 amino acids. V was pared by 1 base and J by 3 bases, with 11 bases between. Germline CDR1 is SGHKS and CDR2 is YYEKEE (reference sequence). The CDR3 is CASSLSRQVYEQYF. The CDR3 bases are TGTGCCAGCAGCTTGTCCCGACAGGTCTACGAGCAGTACTTC.

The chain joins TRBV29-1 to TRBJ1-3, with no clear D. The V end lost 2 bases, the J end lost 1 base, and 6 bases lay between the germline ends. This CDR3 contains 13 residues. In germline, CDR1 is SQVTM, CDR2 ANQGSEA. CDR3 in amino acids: CSVESVSGNTIYF. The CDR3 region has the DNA TGCAGCGTTGAAAGTGTATCTGGAAACACCATATATTTT.

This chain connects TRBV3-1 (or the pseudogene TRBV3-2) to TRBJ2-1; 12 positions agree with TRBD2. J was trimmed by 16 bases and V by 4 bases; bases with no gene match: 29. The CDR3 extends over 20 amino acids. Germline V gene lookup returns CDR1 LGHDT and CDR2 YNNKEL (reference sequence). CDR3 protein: CASSLPHVRASGRAGPPLFF. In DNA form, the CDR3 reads TGTGCCAGCAGCCTCCCGCACGTAAGAGCTAGCGGGAGGGCCGGGCCGCCGCTTTTCTTC.

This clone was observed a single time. The CDR3 loop reads CASSLHDRGSGYTF. The DNA for the CDR3 is TGTGCCAGCAGTTTACACGACAGGGGCTCTGGCTACACCTTC. The rearrangement links TRBV27 to TRBJ1-2, with 8 bases that match TRBD1. Trimming took 2 bases from V and 7 from J; bases not matched to a gene: 6. There are 14 residues in the CDR3. CDR1 is MNHEY and CDR2 is SMNVEV in the germline V gene (reference sequence).

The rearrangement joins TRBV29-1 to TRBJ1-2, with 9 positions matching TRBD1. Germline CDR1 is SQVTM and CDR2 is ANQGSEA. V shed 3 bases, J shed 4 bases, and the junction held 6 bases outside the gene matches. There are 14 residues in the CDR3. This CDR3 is CSVDGTGGGYGYTF. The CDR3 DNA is TGCAGCGTTGACGGAACAGGGGGCGGCTATGGCTACACCTTC. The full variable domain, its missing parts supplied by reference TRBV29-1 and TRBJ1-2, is SAVISQKPSRDICQRGTSLTIQCQVDSQVTMMFWYRQQPGQSLTLIATANQGSEATYESGFVIDKFPISRPNLTFSTLTVSNMSPEDSSIYLCSVDGTGGGYGYTFGSGTRLTVV.

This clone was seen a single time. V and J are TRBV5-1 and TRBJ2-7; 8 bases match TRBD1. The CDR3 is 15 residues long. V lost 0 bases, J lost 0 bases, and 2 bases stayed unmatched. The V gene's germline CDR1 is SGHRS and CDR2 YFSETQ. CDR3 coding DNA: TGCGCCAGCAGCTTGGGGCAGGGGGCCTCCTACGAGCAGTACTTC. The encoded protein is CASSLGQGASYEQYF. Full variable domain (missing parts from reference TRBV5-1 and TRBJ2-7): KAGVTQTPRYLIKTRGQQVTLSCSPISGHRSVSWYQQTPGQGLQFLFEYFSETQRNKGNFPGRFSGRQFSNSRSEMNVSTLELGDSALYLCASSLGQGASYEQYFGPGTRLTVT.

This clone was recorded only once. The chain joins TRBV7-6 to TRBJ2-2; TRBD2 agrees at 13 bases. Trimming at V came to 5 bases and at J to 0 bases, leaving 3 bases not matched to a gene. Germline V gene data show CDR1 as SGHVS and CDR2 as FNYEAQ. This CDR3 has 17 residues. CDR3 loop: CASSATSGRPNTGELFF. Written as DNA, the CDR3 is TGTGCCAGCAGCGCGACTAGCGGGAGGCCGAACACCGGGGAGCTGTTTTTT.

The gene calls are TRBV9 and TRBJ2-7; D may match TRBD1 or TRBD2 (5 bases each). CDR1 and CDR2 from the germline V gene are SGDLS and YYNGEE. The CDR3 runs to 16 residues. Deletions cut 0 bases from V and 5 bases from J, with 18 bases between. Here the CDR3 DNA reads TGTGCCAGCAGCGTAGTGGGGGACGTGGCGAGCCACGAGCAGTACTTC. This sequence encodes CASSVVGDVASHEQYF.

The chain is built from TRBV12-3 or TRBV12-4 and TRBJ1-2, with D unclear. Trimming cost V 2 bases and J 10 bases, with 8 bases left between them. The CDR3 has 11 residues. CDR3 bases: TGTGCCAGCAGTTTAAGGGAGTCCTACACCTTC. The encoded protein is CASSLRESYTF.

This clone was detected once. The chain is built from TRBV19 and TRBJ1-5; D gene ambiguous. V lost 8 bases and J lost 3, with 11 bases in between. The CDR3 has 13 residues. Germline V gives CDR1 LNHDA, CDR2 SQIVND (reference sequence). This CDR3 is CASSEQHNQPQHF. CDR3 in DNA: TGTGCCAGTTCGGAACAGCACAATCAGCCCCAGCATTTT.

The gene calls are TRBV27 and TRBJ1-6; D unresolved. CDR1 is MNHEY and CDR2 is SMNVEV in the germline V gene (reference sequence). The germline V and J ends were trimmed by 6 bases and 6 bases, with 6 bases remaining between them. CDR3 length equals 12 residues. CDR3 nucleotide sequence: TGTGCCAGCAGCCAGGTTAATTCACCCCTCCACTTT. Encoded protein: CASSQVNSPLHF.

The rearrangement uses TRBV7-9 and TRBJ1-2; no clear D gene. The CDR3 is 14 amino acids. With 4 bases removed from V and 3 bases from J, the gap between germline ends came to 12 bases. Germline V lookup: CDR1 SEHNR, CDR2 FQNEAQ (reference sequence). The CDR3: CASSSAASYYGYTF. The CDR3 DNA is TGTGCCAGCAGCTCTGCGGCCTCTTACTATGGCTACACCTTC. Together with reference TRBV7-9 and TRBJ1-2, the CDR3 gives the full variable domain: DTGVSQNPRHKITKRGQNVTFRCDPISEHNRLYWYRQTLGQGPEFLTYFQNEAQLEKSRLLSDRFSAERPKGSFSTLEIQRTEQGDSAMYLCASSSAASYYGYTFGSGTRLTVV.

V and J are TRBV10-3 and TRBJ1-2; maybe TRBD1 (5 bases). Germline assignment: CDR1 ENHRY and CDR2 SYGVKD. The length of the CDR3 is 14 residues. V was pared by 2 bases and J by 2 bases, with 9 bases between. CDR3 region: CAISEGGGNYGYTF. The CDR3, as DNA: TGTGCCATCAGTGAGGGTGGGGGGAACTATGGCTACACCTTC.

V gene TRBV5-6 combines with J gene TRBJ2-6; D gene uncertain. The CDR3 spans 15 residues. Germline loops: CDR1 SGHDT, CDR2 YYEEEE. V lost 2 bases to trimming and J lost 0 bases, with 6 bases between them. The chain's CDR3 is CASSFVSSGANVLTF. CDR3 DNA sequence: TGTGCCAGCAGCTTTGTAAGCTCTGGGGCCAACGTCCTGACTTTC.

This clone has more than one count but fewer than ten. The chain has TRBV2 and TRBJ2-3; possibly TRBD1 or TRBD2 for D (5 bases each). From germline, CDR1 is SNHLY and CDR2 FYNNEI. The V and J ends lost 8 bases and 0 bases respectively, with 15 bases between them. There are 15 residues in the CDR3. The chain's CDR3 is CASQRSRDSTDTQYF. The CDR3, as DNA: TGTGCCAGCCAAAGGAGTAGGGACAGCACAGATACGCAGTATTTT.

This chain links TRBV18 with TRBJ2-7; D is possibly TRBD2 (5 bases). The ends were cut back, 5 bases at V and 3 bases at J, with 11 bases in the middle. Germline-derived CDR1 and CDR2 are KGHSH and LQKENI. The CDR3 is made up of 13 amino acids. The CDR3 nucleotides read TGTGCCAGCTCAACAAACGCGGGCTACGAGCAGTACTTC. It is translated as CASSTNAGYEQYF.

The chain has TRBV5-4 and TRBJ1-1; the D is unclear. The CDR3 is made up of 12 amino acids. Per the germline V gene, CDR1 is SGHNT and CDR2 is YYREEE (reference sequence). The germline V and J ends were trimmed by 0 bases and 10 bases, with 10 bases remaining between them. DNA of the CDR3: TGTGCCAGCAGCTTGGGGGGTTTGGGAGCTTTCTTT. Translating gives CASSLGGLGAFF.

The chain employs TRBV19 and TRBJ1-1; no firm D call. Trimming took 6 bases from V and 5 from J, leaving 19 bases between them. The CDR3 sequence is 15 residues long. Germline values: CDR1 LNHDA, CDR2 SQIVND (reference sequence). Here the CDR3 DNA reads TGTGCCAGTAGGGGTTTTCTTATGGGCGAAACTGAAGCTTTCTTT. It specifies CASRGFLMGETEAFF.

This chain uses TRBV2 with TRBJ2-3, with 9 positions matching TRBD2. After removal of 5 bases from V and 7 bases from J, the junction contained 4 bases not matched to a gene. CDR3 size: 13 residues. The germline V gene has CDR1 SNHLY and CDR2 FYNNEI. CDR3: CASSFSGSNTQYF. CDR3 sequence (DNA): TGTGCCAGCAGTTTTAGCGGGAGTAATACGCAGTATTTT.

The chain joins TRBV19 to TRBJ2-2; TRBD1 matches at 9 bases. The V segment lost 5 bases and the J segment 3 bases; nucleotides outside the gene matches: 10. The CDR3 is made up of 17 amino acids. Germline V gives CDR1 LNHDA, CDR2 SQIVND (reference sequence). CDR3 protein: CASSLLPGQGDTGELFF. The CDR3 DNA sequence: TGTGCCAGTAGTTTGTTACCGGGACAGGGAGACACCGGGGAGCTGTTTTTT.

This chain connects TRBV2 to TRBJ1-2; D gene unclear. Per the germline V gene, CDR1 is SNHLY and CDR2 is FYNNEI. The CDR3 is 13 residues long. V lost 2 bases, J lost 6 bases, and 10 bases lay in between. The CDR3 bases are TGTGCCAGCAGTGAACGGGCTCCCGATGGCTACACCTTC. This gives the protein CASSERAPDGYTF.

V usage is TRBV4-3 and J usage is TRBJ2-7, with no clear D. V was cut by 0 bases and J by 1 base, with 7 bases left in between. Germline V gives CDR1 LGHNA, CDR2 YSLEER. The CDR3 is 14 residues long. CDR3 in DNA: TGCGCCAGCAGCCAAGATATCACGTCCTACGAGCAGTACTTC. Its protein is CASSQDITSYEQYF.

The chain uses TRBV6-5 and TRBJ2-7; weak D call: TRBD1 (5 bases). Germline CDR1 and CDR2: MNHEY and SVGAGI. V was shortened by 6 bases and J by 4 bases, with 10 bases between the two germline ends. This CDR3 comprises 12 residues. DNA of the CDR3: TGTGCCAGCAGACAGGCCGGATACGAGCAGTACTTC. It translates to CASRQAGYEQYF.

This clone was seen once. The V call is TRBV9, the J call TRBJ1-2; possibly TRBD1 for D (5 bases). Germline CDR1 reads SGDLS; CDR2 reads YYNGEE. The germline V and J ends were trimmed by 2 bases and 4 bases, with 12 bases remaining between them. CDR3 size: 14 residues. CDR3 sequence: CASSVGDGPYGYTF. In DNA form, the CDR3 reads TGTGCCAGCAGCGTCGGGGACGGCCCCTATGGCTACACCTTC.

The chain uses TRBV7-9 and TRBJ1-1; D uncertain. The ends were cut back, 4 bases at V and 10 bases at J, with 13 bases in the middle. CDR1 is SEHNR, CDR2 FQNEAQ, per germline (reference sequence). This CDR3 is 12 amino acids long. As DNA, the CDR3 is TGTGCCAGCAGCTCCCCCGGGTCGGGAGCTTTCTTT. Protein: CASSSPGSGAFF.

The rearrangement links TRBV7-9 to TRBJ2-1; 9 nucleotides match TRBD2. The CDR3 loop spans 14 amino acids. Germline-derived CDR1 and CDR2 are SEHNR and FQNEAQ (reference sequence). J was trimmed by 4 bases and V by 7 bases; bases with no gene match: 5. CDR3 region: CASNVAGAYNEQFF. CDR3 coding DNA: TGTGCCAGCAACGTAGCGGGAGCATACAATGAGCAGTTCTTC.

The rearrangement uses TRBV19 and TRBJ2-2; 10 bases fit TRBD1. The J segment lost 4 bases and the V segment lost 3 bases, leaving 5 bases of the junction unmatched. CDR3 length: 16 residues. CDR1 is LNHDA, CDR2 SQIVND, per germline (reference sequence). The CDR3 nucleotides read TGTGCCAGTAGTATTCCCCGGGACAGGGGCACCGGGGAGCTGTTTTTT. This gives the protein CASSIPRDRGTGELFF.

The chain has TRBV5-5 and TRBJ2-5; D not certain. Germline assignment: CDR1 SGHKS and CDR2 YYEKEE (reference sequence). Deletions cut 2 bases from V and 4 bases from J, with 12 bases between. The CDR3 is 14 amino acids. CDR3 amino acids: CASSFEGSGETQYF. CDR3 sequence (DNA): TGTGCCAGCAGCTTTGAAGGGTCTGGAGAGACCCAGTACTTC.